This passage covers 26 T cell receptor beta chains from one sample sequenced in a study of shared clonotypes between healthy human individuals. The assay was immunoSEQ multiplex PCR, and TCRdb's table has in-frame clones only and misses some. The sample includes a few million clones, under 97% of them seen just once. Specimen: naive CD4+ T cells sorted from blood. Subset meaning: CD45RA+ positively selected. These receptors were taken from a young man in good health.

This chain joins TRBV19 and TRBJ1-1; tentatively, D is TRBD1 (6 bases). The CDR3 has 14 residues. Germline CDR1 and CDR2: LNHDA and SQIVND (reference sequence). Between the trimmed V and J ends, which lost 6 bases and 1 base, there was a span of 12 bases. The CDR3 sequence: CASRPGTTNTEAFF. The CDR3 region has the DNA TGTGCCAGTAGGCCAGGGACAACGAACACTGAAGCTTTCTTT.

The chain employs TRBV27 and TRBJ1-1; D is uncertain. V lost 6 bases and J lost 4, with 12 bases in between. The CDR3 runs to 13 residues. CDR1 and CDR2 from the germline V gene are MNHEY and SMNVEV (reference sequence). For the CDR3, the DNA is TGTGCCAGCAGGACCCACTCGTCCACTGAAGCTTTCTTT. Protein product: CASRTHSSTEAFF.

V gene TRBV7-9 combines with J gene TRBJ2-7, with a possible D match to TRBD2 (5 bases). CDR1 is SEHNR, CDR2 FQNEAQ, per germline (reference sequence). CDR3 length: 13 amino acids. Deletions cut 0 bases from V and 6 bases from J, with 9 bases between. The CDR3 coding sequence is TGTGCCAGCAGCTTAGCGGGAGCGCGCGAGCAGTACTTC. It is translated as CASSLAGAREQYF.

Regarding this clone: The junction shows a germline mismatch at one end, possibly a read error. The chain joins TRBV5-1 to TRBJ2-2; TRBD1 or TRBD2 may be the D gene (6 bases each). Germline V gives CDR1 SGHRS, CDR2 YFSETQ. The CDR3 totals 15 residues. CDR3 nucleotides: TGCGCCAGTAGCTTCTCACAGGGAGGAACCGGGGAGCTGTTTTTT. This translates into CASSFSQGGTGELFF.

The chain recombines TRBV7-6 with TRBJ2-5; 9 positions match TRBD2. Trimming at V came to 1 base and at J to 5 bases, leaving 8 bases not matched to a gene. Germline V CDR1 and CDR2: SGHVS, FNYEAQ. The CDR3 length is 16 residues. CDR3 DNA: TGTGCCAGCAGCTTAGAGGGCGGGAGGGCCAGCGAGACCCAGTACTTC. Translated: CASSLEGGRASETQYF.

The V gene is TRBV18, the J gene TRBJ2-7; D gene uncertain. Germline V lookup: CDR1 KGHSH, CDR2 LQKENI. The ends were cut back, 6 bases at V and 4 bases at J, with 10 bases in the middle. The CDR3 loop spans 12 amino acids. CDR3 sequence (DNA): TGTGCCAGCTCGCCCGACCTATACGAGCAGTACTTC. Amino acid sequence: CASSPDLYEQYF.

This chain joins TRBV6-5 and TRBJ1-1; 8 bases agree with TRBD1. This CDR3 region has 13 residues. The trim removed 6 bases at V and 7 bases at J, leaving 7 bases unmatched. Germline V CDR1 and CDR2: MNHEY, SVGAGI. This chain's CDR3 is CASRGDRYIEAFF. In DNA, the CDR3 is TGTGCCAGCAGGGGGGACAGGTATATTGAAGCTTTCTTT.

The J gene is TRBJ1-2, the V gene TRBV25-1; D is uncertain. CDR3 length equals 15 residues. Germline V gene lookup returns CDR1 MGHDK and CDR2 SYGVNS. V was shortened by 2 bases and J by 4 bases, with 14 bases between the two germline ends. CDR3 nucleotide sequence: TGTGCCAGCAGTGAACCCAACCTTGGTACCTATGGCTACACCTTC. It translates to CASSEPNLGTYGYTF.

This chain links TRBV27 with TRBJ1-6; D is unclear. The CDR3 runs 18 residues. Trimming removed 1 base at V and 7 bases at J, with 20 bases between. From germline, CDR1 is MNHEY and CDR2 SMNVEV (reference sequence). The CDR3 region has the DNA TGTGCCAGCAGTTTATTCACCTCCGGGCAGGCGGGGAATTCACCCCTCCACTTT. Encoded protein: CASSLFTSGQAGNSPLHF.

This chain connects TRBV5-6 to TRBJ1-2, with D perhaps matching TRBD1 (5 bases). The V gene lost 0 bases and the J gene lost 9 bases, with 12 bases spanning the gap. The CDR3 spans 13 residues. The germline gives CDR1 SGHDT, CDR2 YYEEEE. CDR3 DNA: TGTGCCAGCAGCTTGGTAGGGGAGTTCAGCTACACCTTC. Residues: CASSLVGEFSYTF. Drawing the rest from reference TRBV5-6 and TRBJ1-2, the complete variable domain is DAGVTQSPTHLIKTRGQQVTLRCSPKSGHDTVSWYQQALGQGPQFIFQYYEEEERQRGNFPDRFSGHQFPNYSSELNVNALLLGDSALYLCASSLVGEFSYTFGSGTRLTVV.

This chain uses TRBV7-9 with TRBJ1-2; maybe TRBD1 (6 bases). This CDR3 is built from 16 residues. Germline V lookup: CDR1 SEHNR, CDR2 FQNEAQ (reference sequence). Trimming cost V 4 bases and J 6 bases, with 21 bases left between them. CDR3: CASSSARLTGQNGYTF. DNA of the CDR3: TGTGCCAGCAGCTCGGCCCGTCTGACAGGCCAAAATGGCTACACCTTC. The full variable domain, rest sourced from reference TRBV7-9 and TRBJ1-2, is DTGVSQNPRHKITKRGQNVTFRCDPISEHNRLYWYRQTLGQGPEFLTYFQNEAQLEKSRLLSDRFSAERPKGSFSTLEIQRTEQGDSAMYLCASSSARLTGQNGYTFGSGTRLTVV.

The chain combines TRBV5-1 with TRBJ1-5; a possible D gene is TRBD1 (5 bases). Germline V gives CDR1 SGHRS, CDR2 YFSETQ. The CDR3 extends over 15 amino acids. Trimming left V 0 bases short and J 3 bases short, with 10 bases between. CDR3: CASSLEGGANQPQHF. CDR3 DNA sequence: TGCGCCAGCAGCTTGGAGGGTGGGGCCAATCAGCCCCAGCATTTT. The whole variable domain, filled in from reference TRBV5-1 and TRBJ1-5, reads KAGVTQTPRYLIKTRGQQVTLSCSPISGHRSVSWYQQTPGQGLQFLFEYFSETQRNKGNFPGRFSGRQFSNSRSEMNVSTLELGDSALYLCASSLEGGANQPQHFGDGTRLSIL.

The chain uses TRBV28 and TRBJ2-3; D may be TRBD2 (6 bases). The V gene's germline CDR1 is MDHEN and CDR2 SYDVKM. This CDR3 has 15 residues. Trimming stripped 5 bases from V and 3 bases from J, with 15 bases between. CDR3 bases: TGTGCCAGCAGTCCCCCAGCGGGTGTGACAGATACGCAGTATTTT. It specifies CASSPPAGVTDTQYF.

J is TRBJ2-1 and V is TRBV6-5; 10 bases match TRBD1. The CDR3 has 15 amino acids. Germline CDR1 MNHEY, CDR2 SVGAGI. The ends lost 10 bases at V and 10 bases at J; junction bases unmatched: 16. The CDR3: CATRSGTGDSGEQFF. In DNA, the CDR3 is TGTGCCACCCGCTCCGGGACAGGGGACTCCGGGGAGCAGTTCTTC.

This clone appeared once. CDR3 amino acids: CASSQTGTNSNQPQHF. The CDR3 coding sequence is TGTGCCAGCAGCCAGACAGGAACAAATAGCAATCAGCCCCAGCATTTT. V usage is TRBV7-9 and J usage is TRBJ1-5; TRBD1 might be the D (6 bases). Germline CDR1 and CDR2: SEHNR and FQNEAQ (reference sequence). V shed 5 bases and J shed 0 bases, with 14 bases lying between them. CDR3 length: 16 residues.

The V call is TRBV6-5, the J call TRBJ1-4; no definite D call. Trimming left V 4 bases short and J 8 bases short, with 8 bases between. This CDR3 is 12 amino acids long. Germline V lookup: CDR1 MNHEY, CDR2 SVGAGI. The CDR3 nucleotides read TGTGCCAGCAGTTCAACAGAAGAAAAACTGTTTTTT. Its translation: CASSSTEEKLFF.

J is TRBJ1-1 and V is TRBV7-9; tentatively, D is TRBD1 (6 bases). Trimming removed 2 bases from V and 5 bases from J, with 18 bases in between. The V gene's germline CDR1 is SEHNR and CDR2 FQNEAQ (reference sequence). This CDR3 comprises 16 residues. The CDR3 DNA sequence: TGTGCCAGCAGCTTATCGAGGTGGGGGCAAAGGACTGAAGCTTTCTTT. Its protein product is CASSLSRWGQRTEAFF.

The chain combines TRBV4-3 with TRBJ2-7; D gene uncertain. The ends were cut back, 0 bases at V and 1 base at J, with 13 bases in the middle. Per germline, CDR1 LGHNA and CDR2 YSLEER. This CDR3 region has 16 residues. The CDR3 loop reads CASSQELDFRSYEQYF. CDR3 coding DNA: TGCGCCAGCAGCCAAGAATTGGATTTTAGATCCTACGAGCAGTACTTC.

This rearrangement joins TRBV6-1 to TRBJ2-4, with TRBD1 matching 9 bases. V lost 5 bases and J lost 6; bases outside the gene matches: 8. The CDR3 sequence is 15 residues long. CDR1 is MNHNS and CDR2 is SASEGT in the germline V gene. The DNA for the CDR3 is TGTGCCAGCAGTAACCGGGACAGGGCTAGAAACATTCAGTACTTC. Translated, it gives CASSNRDRARNIQYF.

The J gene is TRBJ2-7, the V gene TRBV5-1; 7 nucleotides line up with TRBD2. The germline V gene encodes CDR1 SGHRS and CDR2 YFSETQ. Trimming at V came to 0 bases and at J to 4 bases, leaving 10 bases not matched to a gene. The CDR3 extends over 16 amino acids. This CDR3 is CASSLAIGTKTYEQYF. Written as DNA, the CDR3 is TGCGCCAGCAGCTTGGCCATCGGGACTAAGACTTACGAGCAGTACTTC.

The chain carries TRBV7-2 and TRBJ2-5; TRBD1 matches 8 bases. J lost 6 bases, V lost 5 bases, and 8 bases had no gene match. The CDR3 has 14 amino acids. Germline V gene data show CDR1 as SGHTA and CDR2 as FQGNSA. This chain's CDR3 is CASSTRDRMQTQYF. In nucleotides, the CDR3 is TGTGCCAGCAGCACCCGGGACAGGATGCAGACCCAGTACTTC.

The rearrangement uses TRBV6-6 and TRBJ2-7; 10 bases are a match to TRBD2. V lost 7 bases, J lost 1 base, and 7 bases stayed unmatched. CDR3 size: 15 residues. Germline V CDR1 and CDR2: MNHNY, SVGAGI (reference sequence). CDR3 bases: TGTGCCAGCACCCAGGGTAGCGGGAGGTCCTACGAGCAGTACTTC. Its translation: CASTQGSGRSYEQYF.

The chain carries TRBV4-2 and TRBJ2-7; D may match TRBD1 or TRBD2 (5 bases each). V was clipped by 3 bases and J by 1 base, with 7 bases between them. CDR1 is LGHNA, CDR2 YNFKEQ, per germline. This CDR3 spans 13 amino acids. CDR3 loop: CASSQGVSYEQYF. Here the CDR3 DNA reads TGTGCCAGCAGCCAGGGGGTGTCCTACGAGCAGTACTTC.

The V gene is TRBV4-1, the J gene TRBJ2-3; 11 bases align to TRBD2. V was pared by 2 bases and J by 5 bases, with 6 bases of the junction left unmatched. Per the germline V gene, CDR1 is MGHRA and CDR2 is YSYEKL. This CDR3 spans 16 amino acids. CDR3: CASSQTIAGGKDTQYF. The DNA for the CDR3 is TGCGCCAGCAGCCAAACCATAGCGGGGGGGAAAGATACGCAGTATTTT.

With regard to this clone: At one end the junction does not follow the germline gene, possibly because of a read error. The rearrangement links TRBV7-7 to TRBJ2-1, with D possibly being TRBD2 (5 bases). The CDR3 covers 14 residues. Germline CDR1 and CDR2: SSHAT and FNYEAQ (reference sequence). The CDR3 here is CASSPSEGNNEQFF. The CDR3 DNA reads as TGTGCTAGCAGCCCCTCAGAGGGCAACAATGAGCAGTTCTTC. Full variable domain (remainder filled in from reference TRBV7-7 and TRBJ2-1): GAGVSQSPRYKVTKRGQDVTLRCDPISSHATLYWYQQALGQGPEFLTYFNYEAQPDKSGLPSDRFSAERPEGSISTLTIQRTEQRDSAMYRCASSPSEGNNEQFFGPGTRLTVL.

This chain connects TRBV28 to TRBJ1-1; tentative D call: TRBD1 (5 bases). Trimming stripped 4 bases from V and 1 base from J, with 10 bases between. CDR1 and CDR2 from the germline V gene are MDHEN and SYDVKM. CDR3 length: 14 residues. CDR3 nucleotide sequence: TGTGCCAGCAGTTCCATCGGGGCGAACACTGAAGCTTTCTTT. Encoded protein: CASSSIGANTEAFF.